This T cell receptor (beta chain) is from a study of shared clonotypes between healthy human individuals. Across the whole study: Donors were a couple of women and a few men aged 18 to 49. Study observations and caveats: Relative to their counterparts shared across all four donors, non-shared clonotypes exhibited diminished generation probabilities.

Sequencing was performed with immunoSEQ multiplex PCR; in TCRdb, only in-frame clones are kept and a portion is missing. Of about 2 million clones in the sample, 85% to 95% are singletons; the top ten hold 0.13%. V was clipped by 1 base and J by 0 bases, with 6 bases between them. This CDR3 comprises 14 residues. Looked up from germline, CDR1 is MDHEN and CDR2 is SYDVKM. With regard to this clone: Its antigen remains unknown.

The sequence derives from a man aged 18 to 29 in good health. Sequencing input: naive CD4+ T cells sorted from blood. Subset noted: CD45RA+ positively selected. The genes are TRBV28 and TRBJ1-2; D is unresolved. The CDR3 DNA reads as TGTGCCAGCAGTTTATACGGAGCTAACTATGGCTACACCTTC. It codes for CASSLYGANYGYTF.